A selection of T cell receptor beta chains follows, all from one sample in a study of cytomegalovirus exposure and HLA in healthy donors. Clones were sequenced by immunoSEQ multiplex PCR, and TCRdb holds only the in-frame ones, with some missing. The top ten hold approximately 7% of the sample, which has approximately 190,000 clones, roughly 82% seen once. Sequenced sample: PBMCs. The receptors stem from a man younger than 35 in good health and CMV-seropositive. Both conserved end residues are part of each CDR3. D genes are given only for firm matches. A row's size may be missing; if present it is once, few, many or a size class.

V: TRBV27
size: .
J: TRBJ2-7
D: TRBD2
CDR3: CASSPRVAGGPHEQYF
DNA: TGTGCCAGCAGTCCTCGGGTAGCGGGAGGGCCACACGAGCAGTACTTC

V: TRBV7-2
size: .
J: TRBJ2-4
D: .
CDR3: CASSLAGGKNIQYF
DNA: TGTGCCAGCAGCTTAGCAGGAGGGAAAAACATTCAGTACTTC

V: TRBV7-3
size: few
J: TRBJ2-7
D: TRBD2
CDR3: CASAPSGSYEQYF
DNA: TGTGCCAGCGCTCCTAGCGGGAGTTACGAGCAGTACTTC

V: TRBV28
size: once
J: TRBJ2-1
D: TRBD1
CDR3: CASSRRTGGSGNEQFF
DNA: TGTGCCAGCAGTCGGCGGACAGGGGGCTCCGGGAATGAGCAGTTCTTC

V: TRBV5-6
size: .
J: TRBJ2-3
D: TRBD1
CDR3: CASSRGLTDTQYF
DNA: TGTGCCAGCAGCAGGGGGCTCACAGATACGCAGTATTTT

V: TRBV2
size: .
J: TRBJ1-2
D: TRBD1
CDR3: CASRGRWGTGAGGYTF
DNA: TGTGCCAGCAGGGGGAGATGGGGGACAGGGGCCGGGGGCTACACCTTC

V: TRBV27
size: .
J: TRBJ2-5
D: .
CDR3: CASRSGMVQYF
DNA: TGTGCCAGCAGGTCGGGTATGGTCCAGTACTTC

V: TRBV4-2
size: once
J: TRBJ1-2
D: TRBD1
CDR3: CASSEGGGADYGYTF
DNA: TGTGCCAGCAGCGAAGGAGGGGGCGCCGACTATGGCTACACCTTC

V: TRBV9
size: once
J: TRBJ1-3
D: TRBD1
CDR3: CASSGTGGESGNTIYF
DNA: TGTGCCAGCAGCGGGACAGGGGGCGAATCTGGAAACACCATATATTTT

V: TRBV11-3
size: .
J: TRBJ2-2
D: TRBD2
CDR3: CASSPTPLAGDTGELFF
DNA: TGTGCCAGCAGCCCGACGCCCCTAGCGGGAGATACCGGGGAGCTGTTTTTT

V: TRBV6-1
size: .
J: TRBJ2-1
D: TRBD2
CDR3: CASIASGKVGEQFF
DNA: TGTGCCAGCATCGCTAGCGGGAAGGTGGGTGAGCAGTTCTTC

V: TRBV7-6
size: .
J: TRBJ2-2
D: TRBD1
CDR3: CASSVLQGALNTGELFF
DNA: TGTGCCAGCAGCGTCTTACAGGGGGCCCTTAACACCGGGGAGCTGTTTTTT

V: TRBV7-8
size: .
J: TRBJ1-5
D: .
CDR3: CASSLGQSFVRQPQHF
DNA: TGTGCCAGCAGCCTAGGACAGTCCTTTGTAAGACAGCCCCAGCATTTT

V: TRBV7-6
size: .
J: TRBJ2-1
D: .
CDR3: CASSLRGRMGDEQFF
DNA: TGTGCCAGCAGCCTCAGGGGAAGGATGGGGGATGAGCAGTTCTTC

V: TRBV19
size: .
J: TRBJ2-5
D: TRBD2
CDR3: CASGGLAGGRETQYF
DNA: TGTGCCAGTGGCGGACTAGCGGGAGGAAGGGAGACCCAGTACTTC

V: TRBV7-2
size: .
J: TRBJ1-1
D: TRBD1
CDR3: CASRLTGEHTEAFF
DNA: TGTGCCAGCAGGTTGACAGGGGAACACACTGAAGCTTTCTTT

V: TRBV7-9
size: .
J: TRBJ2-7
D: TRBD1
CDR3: CASSLRAQTGNDDEQYF
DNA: TGTGCCAGCAGCTTACGGGCCCAGACAGGGAATGACGACGAGCAGTACTTC

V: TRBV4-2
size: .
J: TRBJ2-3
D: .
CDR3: CASSQRGEDQDTQYF
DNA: TGTGCCAGCAGCCAGCGGGGTGAAGATCAAGATACGCAGTATTTT

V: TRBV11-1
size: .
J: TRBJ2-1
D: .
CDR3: CASKAGQDLYNEQFF
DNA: TGTGCCAGCAAAGCGGGACAGGACTTATACAATGAGCAGTTCTTC

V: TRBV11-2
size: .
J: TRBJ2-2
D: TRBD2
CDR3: CASSLDTSGRTPNTGELFF
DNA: TGTGCCAGCAGCTTAGATACTAGCGGGAGAACTCCGAACACCGGGGAGCTGTTTTTT

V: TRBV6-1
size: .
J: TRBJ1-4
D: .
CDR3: CASSASQGSEKLFF
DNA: TGTGCCAGCAGTGCCTCCCAGGGGAGTGAAAAACTGTTTTTT

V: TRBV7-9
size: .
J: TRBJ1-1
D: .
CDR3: CASDSTPGEAFF
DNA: TGTGCCAGCGACTCCACGCCTGGTGAAGCTTTCTTT

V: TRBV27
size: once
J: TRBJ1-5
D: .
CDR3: CASSGASNQPQHF
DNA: TGTGCCAGCAGTGGGGCAAGCAATCAGCCCCAGCATTTT

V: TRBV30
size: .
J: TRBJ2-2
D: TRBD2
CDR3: CAWRTSGRYLAGELFF
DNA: TGTGCCTGGAGAACTAGCGGGAGGTACTTGGCCGGGGAGCTGTTTTTT

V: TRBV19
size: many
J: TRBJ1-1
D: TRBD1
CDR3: CASSIPGQGTEAFF
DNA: TGTGCCAGTAGTATACCGGGACAGGGCACTGAAGCTTTCTTT

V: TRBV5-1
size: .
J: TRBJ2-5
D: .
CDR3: CASSLALSGETQYF
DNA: TGCGCCAGCAGCTTGGCGCTTAGCGGAGAGACCCAGTACTTC

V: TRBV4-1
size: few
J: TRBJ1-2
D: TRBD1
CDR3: CASSPNRQGIGYTF
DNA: TGCGCCAGCAGCCCTAATAGACAGGGAATTGGCTACACCTTC

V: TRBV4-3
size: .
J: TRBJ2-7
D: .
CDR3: CASSVALGEQYF
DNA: TGCGCCAGCAGCGTGGCACTAGGAGAGCAGTACTTC

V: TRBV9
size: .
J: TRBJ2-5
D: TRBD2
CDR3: CASSVGAGGVDRETQYF
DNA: TGTGCCAGCAGCGTAGGGGCGGGGGGGGTTGATCGGGAGACCCAGTACTTC

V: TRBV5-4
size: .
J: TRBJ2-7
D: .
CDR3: CASSLDRHYEQYF
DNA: TGTGCCAGCAGCTTGGACAGGCACTACGAGCAGTACTTC

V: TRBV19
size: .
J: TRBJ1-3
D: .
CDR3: CASSTGTKNTIYF
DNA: TGTGCCAGTAGTACCGGGACAAAAAACACCATATATTTT

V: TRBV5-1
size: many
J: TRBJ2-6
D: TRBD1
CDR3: CASSSGQPPSGANVLTF
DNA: TGCGCCAGCAGCTCGGGACAGCCCCCCTCTGGGGCCAACGTCCTGACTTTC

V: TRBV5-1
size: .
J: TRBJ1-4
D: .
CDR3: CASRAGVEKLFF
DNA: TGCGCCAGCAGGGCAGGGGTCGAAAAACTGTTTTTT

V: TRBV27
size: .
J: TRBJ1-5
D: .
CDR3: CASSLSEGQPQHF
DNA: TGTGCCAGCAGTTTATCTGAGGGTCAGCCCCAGCATTTT

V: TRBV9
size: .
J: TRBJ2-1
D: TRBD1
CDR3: CASSPRTGGGGQFF
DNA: TGTGCCAGCAGCCCGCGGACAGGGGGCGGGGGGCAGTTCTTC

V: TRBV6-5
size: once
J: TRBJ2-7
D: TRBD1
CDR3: CASSYSRQGSYEQYF
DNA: TGTGCCAGCAGTTACTCACGACAGGGCTCCTACGAGCAGTACTTC

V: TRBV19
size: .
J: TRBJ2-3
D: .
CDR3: CASSPREAPDTQYF
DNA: TGTGCCAGTAGTCCACGTGAGGCCCCAGATACGCAGTATTTT

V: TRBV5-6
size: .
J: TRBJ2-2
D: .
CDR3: CASSLGSVTGELFF
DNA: TGTGCCAGCAGCTTGGGCTCAGTCACCGGGGAGCTGTTTTTT

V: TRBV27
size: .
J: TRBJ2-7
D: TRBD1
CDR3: CASSIIETGLYEQYF
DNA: TGTGCCAGCAGCATCATCGAGACAGGGTTGTACGAGCAGTACTTC

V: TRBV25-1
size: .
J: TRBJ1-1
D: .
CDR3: CASSDPVSTEAFF
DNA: TGTGCCAGCAGTGACCCCGTCTCGACTGAAGCTTTCTTT

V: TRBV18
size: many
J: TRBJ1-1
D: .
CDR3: CASTRTFGGGTEAFF
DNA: TGTGCCAGTACCAGGACATTCGGTGGTGGCACTGAAGCTTTCTTT

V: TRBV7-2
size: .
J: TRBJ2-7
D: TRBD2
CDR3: CASSLVSGSPYEQYF
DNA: TGTGCCAGCAGCTTAGTTAGCGGGAGCCCCTACGAGCAGTACTTC

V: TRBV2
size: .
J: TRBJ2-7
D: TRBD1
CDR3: CASSEAPGGIGEQYF
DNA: TGTGCCAGCAGTGAAGCGCCAGGGGGTATCGGTGAGCAGTACTTC

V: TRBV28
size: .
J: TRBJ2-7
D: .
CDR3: CASSLPKLSSYEQYF
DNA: TGTGCCAGCAGTTTGCCCAAACTAAGCTCCTACGAGCAGTACTTC

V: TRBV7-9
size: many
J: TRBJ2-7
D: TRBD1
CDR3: CASSSNRGRPYEQYF
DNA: TGTGCCAGCAGCTCCAACAGGGGCAGGCCCTACGAGCAGTACTTC

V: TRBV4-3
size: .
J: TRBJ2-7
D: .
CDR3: CASSPRRDTEQYF
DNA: TGCGCCAGCAGCCCCCGCCGGGACACCGAGCAGTACTTC

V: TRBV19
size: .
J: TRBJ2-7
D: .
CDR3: CASSSPQWEQYF
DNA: TGTGCCAGTAGTAGCCCTCAGTGGGAGCAGTACTTC

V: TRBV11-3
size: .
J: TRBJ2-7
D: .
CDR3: CASSKRQGYEQYF
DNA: TGTGCCAGCAGCAAAAGGCAGGGGTACGAGCAGTACTTC

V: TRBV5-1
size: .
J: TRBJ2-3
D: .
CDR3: CASSYILQDTQYF
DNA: TGCGCCAGCAGCTATATACTGCAAGATACGCAGTATTTT

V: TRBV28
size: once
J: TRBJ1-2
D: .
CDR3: CASTGGGPGPASGYTF
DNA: TGTGCCAGCACCGGGGGAGGGCCAGGCCCCGCGTCAGGCTACACCTTC

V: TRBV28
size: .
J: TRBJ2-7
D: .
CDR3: CATAGPPNYEQYF
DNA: TGTGCCACCGCGGGACCACCTAACTACGAGCAGTACTTC

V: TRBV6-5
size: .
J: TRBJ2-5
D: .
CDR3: CASTPQRDQETQYF
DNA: TGTGCCAGCACCCCACAGCGGGACCAAGAGACCCAGTACTTC

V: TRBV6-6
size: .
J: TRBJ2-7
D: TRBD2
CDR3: CASGPSGTYEQYF
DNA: TGTGCCAGCGGCCCTAGCGGGACCTACGAGCAGTACTTC

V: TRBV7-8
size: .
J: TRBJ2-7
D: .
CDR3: CASSFKIRGTDTYEQYF
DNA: TGTGCCAGCAGCTTCAAGATCAGGGGAACTGATACCTACGAGCAGTACTTC

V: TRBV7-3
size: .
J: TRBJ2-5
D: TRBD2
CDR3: CASSFSGRDGTQYF
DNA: TGTGCCAGCAGCTTTTCGGGGAGGGACGGGACCCAGTACTTC

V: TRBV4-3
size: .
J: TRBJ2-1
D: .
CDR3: CASSQDAGQQFF
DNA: TGCGCCAGCAGCCAAGATGCGGGTCAGCAGTTCTTC

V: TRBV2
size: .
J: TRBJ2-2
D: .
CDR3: CASSEVTTVAGELFF
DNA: TGTGCCAGCAGTGAGGTTACGACAGTCGCCGGGGAGCTGTTTTTT

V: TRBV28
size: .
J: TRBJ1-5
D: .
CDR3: CAINTGRQPQHF
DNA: TGTGCCATAAACACAGGGCGTCAGCCCCAGCATTTT

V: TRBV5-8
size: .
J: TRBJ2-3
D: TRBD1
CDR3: CASSLLGQGAVDTQYF
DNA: TGTGCCAGCAGCTTGCTGGGACAGGGGGCCGTAGATACGCAGTATTTT